Listed below are T cell receptor beta chains from one sample, sequenced in a study of early T cells in non-severe SARS-CoV-2 infection. Each CDR3 protein gets one entry after TCRdb re-called the 5' RACE reads with MiXCR. The repertoire holds 50,000 to 70,000 distinct CDR3 sequences, with roughly 8.4% as singletons. Sample: whole blood. The receptors shown here come from an adult who was a healthcare worker with PCR-confirmed SARS-CoV-2 infection or an uninfected control (not recorded which). Each CDR3 is given with its conserved first and last residue. The D gene is left open where the match is weak. Clone size is given for some rows only: seen once, a few or many times, or a class if the clone is expanded.

d_call	v_call	j_call	clone_size	cdr3_length	cdr3_aa	cdr3_nt
NA	TRBV28	TRBJ2-7	NA	13	CASSSTQTVEQYF	TGTGCCAGCAGTTCCACACAGACCGTGGAGCAGTACTTC
NA	TRBV27	TRBJ2-7	few	11	CASFRGYEQYF	TGTGCCAGCTTTAGGGGGTACGAGCAGTACTTC
NA	TRBV7-8	TRBJ2-2	many	13	CASSLDSTGELFF	TGTGCCAGCAGCTTAGACAGCACCGGGGAGCTGTTTTTT
NA	TRBV18	TRBJ1-5	many	15	CASSPRAYSNQPQHF	TGTGCCAGCTCACCCCGGGCTTATAGCAATCAGCCCCAGCATTTT
NA	TRBV7-4	TRBJ1-1	few	14	CASSLERGNTEAFF	TGTGCCAGCAGCTTAGAGCGGGGGAACACTGAAGCTTTCTTT
NA	TRBV7-9	TRBJ1-1	NA	13	CASSLGIHTEAFF	TGTGCCAGCAGCTTGGGGATCCACACTGAAGCTTTCTTT
NA	TRBV2	TRBJ2-3	many	15	CASSDRHGSTDTQYF	TGTGCCAGCAGTGATCGGCATGGGAGCACAGATACGCAGTATTTT
TRBD2	TRBV6-5	TRBJ2-1	few	18	CASSRGLAGARSYNEQFF	TGTGCCAGCAGCCGAGGACTAGCGGGAGCTAGGTCCTACAATGAGCAGTTCTTC
NA	TRBV7-2	TRBJ2-1	NA	12	CASSPRFSEQFF	TGTGCCAGCAGCCCGAGGTTTTCAGAGCAGTTCTTC
NA	TRBV28	TRBJ2-7	few	14	CASSPGVSPYEQYF	TGTGCCAGCAGTCCAGGGGTCTCCCCCTACGAGCAGTACTTC
NA	TRBV7-9	TRBJ2-7	many	14	CASRSTGDRNEQYF	TGTGCCAGCAGATCAACAGGAGACCGGAACGAGCAGTACTTC
NA	TRBV2	TRBJ1-2	few	15	CASSEARTSPYGYTF	TGTGCCAGCAGTGAAGCGCGAACATCCCCGTATGGCTACACCTTC
NA	TRBV4-1	TRBJ2-1	many	14	CASSQEELGDEQFF	TGCGCCAGCAGCCAAGAGGAACTTGGGGATGAGCAGTTCTTC